This T cell receptor beta chain was sequenced during a study of identical twins. Overall study results and limits: The study based its conclusions on cross-sectional statistical analysis and did not follow the same donors.

This clonotype was counted at least ten times. The target antigen is unknown. Each CDR3 protein gets one entry after TCRdb re-called the 5' RACE reads with MiXCR. The data contain over 550,000 distinct CDR3 sequences, roughly 7.1% of them singletons. Trimming removed 6 bases from V and 4 bases from J, with 10 bases in between. The CDR3 is made up of 12 amino acids. Per germline, CDR1 SGDLS and CDR2 YYNGEE. These data also featured in a second study, about yellow fever vaccine responses in identical twins.

The J gene is TRBJ1-2, the V gene TRBV9; D gene ambiguous. The clonotype comes from a woman aged 18-30 years in good health. The sequencing sample was made of PBMCs. CDR3 DNA: TGTGCCAGCAAGGCAGCGGCCTATGGCTACACCTTC. It yields the protein CASKAAAYGYTF. The variable domain in full, completed from reference TRBV9 and TRBJ1-2, reads DSGVTQTPKHLITATGQRVTLRCSPRSGDLSVYWYQQSLDQGLQFLIQYYNGEERAKGNILERFSAQQFPDLHSELNLSSLELGDSALYFCASKAAAYGYTFGSGTRLTVV.